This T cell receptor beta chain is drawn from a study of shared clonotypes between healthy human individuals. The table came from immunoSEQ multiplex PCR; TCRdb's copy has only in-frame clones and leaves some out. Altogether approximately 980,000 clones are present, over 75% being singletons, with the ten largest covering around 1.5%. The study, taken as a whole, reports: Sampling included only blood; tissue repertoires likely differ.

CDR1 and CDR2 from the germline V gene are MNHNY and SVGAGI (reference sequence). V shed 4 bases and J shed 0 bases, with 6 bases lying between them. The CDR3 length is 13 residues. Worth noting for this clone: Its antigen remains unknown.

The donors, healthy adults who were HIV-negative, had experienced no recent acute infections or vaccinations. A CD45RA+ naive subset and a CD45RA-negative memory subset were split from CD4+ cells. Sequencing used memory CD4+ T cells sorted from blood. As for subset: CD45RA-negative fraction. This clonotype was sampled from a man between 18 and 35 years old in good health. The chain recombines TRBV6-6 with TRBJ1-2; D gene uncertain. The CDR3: CASSWAANYGYTF. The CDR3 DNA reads TGTGCCAGCAGTTGGGCAGCTAACTATGGCTACACCTTC.